Detailed here is one TCR beta chain. What antigen it recognizes has not been identified. Base qualities were left out, and no much larger clone turns up one base away. Libraries were made using 5' RACE. The instrument was an Illumina HiSeq 2500. A second PCR of roughly 7 to 11 cycles was performed with a sample-barcoded 5' primer and a J-beta primer mix. Each TCR beta cDNA molecule received a unique molecular identifier from a template-switch 5' adaptor carrying 12 random nucleotides. At least 2.5 million CDR3-containing paired-end reads were obtained from each sample. The Mint cDNA synthesis kit, primed by a TRBC-specific oligonucleotide, was used to synthesize first-strand cDNA from all RNA. Following uracil-DNA glycosylase treatment, a first 18-cycle PCR with universal primers M1SS and BC2_uni_R was performed on all cDNA. In the original analysis: For normalization, 1 million high-quality reads, each with a distinct molecular identifier, were randomly selected from each sample. Reads sharing molecular identifiers were discarded rather than binned into consensus sequences. MiTCR, with a Q25 quality threshold and the strictest error-elimination algorithm, was used for CDR3 identification, clonotype clustering and error correction. A nonparametric unseen species model with Euler transformation was used to estimate a lower bound on total TCR beta diversity. The raw public reads went through TCRdb reprocessing: fastp at Q25, MiXCR clone calling, in-frame beta chains kept. Every CDR3 protein is listed once, alongside the most common genes and DNA of its rows. It is TCRdb's table, rather than the study itself, that gives the V and J calls and clone size. The sample table holds some 1.5 million distinct CDR3 sequences, of which 35% to 45% were seen once. Together, the top ten hold 4% of the sample.

These data come from a study of blood T cells in healthy people across ages (dated by TCRdb to the mid-2010s). For the wider study: Template switching captured roughly one uniquely barcoded TCR beta cDNA molecule per two T cells in model experiments. Four age groups were formed from the donors: young (average approximately 15 years), middle-aged (approximately 40), aged (62) and long-lived (82). Age-related changes in TCR beta repertoire diversity were measured in the study by deep sequencing normalized with unique cDNA molecular identifiers. Using the same blood draw, the study looked at two additional independent replicas of 1 million unique cDNA reads for two donors, one aged 18 to 30 and the other aged 80 or older. To avoid experimental bias, donors of different ages were distributed randomly across sequencing lanes.

The paper's findings and limits, for the study overall: Observed TCR beta diversity per million T cells fell roughly linearly with age, and a significant reduction was already apparent by age roughly 40. The percentage of naive T cells measured by flow cytometry correlated strongly with observed TCR beta diversity. Because profiling used bulk unsorted PBMCs, naive and antigen-experienced compartments could not be compared conclusively. Compared with the aged group, the long-lived group had more naive CD4+ T cells, fewer expanded clones and increased TCR diversity, suggesting age selection. Estimates of total diversity based on one million sequenced T cells were considered lower bounds and underestimates. Because donor CMV infection status was unknown, age-related changes in expanded clonotypes were potentially confounded.

CDR1 and CDR2, per the germline V gene (reference sequence), are MNHEY and SMNVEV. Inclusive of the bounding cysteine and phenylalanine, the CDR3 is 16 residues long. Kept here is only the CDR3 DNA, which spans 48 bases and is read in frame from base 1. V has 5 bases trimmed and J has 9 bases trimmed; junction bases matching no gene number 15. The roughly 39 donors, aged about 6 to 100 years, were systemically healthy Caucasian individuals from Russia. Each donor gave around 9 milliliters of peripheral blood, collected into EDTA-treated Vacutainer tubes. Ficoll-Paque density-gradient centrifugation was used to isolate PBMCs, with at least 6 million obtained per sample. Trizol reagent was used to extract total RNA from PBMCs, with at least 5 micrograms per sample. Naive CD45RAhigh/CD27high T cell percentages were measured by flow cytometry on a PBMC aliquot from every donor.

The receptor was isolated from a woman aged 18-29 years in good health. The chain links TRBV27 with TRBJ2-1; a stretch of 8 junction bases matches TRBD2. Sequencing was carried out using blood. Read as DNA, the sequence is TGTGCCAGCAGTCCCGTCGGTGCGGGAGGAGGTGGTGAGCAGTTCTTC. It specifies CASSPVGAGGGGEQFF.